The rows below give T cell receptor beta chains drawn from one sample of a study of regulatory T cells in long-lasting Graves disease. TCRdb re-called the multiplex PCR reads through MiXCR, storing one row per CDR3 protein. The table records around 250,000 distinct CDR3 sequences, 18% of them present only once. These data were likewise used in another study, on T cells in Graves' hyperthyroidism and ophthalmopathy.

The starting material was peripheral blood mononuclear cells (PBMCs), obtained at new diagnosis, from a patient treated with antithyroid drugs. The receptors originated from a woman under 40 with Graves disease. Each CDR3 is given with its conserved first and last residue. D genes are given only for firm matches. Some rows mark clone size as missing; the rest say once, few, many or name a class of expanded clone.

CDR3 length	V gene	J gene	clone size	D gene	CDR3 protein	CDR3 DNA
12	TRBV20-1	TRBJ1-2	-	TRBD1	CSAGTGNYGYTF	TGCAGTGCGGGGACAGGAAACTATGGCTACACCTTC
16	TRBV4-1	TRBJ1-5	many	-	CASSHITGTPDQPQHF	TGCGCCAGCAGCCACATTACCGGGACACCGGATCAGCCCCAGCATTTT
16	TRBV19	TRBJ1-1	many	-	CASSLPGVRGRTEAFF	TGTGCCAGTAGTCTCCCGGGAGTGCGGGGGAGGACTGAAGCTTTCTTT
13	TRBV2	TRBJ2-5	-	-	CASSERAGETQYF	TGTGCCAGCAGTGAAAGGGCCGGAGAGACCCAGTACTTC
14	TRBV12-3/TRBV12-4	TRBJ2-2	many	TRBD1	CAYRTGSFTGELFF	TGTGCCTACCGGACAGGGTCTTTCACCGGGGAGCTGTTTTTT
14	TRBV10-1	TRBJ2-3	many	TRBD1	CASSPTGVTDTQYF	TGCGCCAGCAGTCCGACAGGGGTCACAGATACGCAGTATTTT
13	TRBV6-2/TRBV6-3	TRBJ2-1	many	TRBD2	CASSGLAGGLQFF	TGTGCCAGCAGTGGACTAGCGGGGGGGCTTCAGTTCTTC
16	TRBV7-2	TRBJ1-6	many	TRBD1	CASTNYERQGYSPLHF	TGTGCCAGCACCAATTACGAAAGACAGGGGTATTCACCCCTCCACTTT
16	TRBV5-4	TRBJ2-1	-	TRBD2	CASSQVSGTMNNEQFF	TGTGCCAGCAGCCAAGTATCTGGGACTATGAACAATGAGCAGTTCTTC
12	TRBV11-3	TRBJ2-1	many	-	CASSLGRNEQFF	TGTGCCAGCAGCTTAGGGAGAAATGAGCAGTTCTTC
14	TRBV20-1	TRBJ2-5	many	-	CSARDFVGGETQYF	TGCAGTGCTAGAGATTTCGTCGGTGGAGAGACCCAGTACTTC
16	TRBV20-1	TRBJ2-7	many	-	CSARDQQGQPVYEQYF	TGCAGTGCTAGAGATCAACAGGGACAACCCGTGTACGAGCAGTACTTC
16	TRBV14	TRBJ2-7	many	TRBD1	CASSHLGQASSYEQYF	TGTGCCAGCAGCCACCTCGGACAGGCGAGCTCCTACGAGCAGTACTTC
12	TRBV7-9	TRBJ1-2	many	-	CASSRGPYGYTF	TGTGCCAGCAGTAGGGGTCCGTATGGCTACACCTTC
13	TRBV7-2	TRBJ1-1	-	-	CASNVRRNTEAFF	TGTGCCAGCAATGTAAGGAGAAACACTGAAGCTTTCTTT
15	TRBV20-1	TRBJ1-5	many	TRBD1	CSAREATGARQPQHF	TGCAGTGCTAGAGAAGCGACAGGGGCTCGACAGCCCCAGCATTTT
16	TRBV3-1	TRBJ2-5	many	TRBD1	CASSHRAGGNGETQYF	TGTGCCAGCAGCCACCGCGCAGGGGGTAATGGAGAGACCCAGTACTTC
14	TRBV5-1	TRBJ1-1	many	-	CASRPDRENTEAFF	TGCGCCAGCAGACCAGACCGAGAGAACACTGAAGCTTTCTTT
12	TRBV12-3/TRBV12-4	TRBJ2-7	many	-	CASSRRAYEQYF	TGTGCCAGCAGTCGCAGGGCCTACGAGCAGTACTTC
13	TRBV20-1	TRBJ2-1	many	-	CSAREVSNNEQFF	TGCAGTGCTAGAGAGGTTAGCAACAATGAGCAGTTCTTC
15	TRBV14	TRBJ2-7	-	TRBD1	CASSQGTGGSYEQYF	TGTGCCAGCAGCCAAGGGACAGGGGGCAGCTACGAGCAGTACTTC
11	TRBV7-3	TRBJ1-2	many	TRBD1	CARGQAYGYTF	TGTGCCAGGGGACAGGCCTATGGCTACACCTTC
15	TRBV27	TRBJ2-2	many	-	CASREAETNTGELFF	TGTGCCAGCAGAGAAGCTGAGACTAACACCGGGGAGCTGTTTTTT
20	TRBV7-3	TRBJ2-2	-	TRBD2	CASSLKASGGADCSTGELFF	TGTGCCAGCAGCTTAAAGGCTAGCGGGGGGGCCGATTGTAGCACCGGGGAGCTGTTTTTT
15	TRBV7-3	TRBJ2-1	many	TRBD2	CASSTPSGEINEQFF	TGTGCCAGCAGCACGCCTAGCGGGGAGATCAATGAGCAGTTCTTC